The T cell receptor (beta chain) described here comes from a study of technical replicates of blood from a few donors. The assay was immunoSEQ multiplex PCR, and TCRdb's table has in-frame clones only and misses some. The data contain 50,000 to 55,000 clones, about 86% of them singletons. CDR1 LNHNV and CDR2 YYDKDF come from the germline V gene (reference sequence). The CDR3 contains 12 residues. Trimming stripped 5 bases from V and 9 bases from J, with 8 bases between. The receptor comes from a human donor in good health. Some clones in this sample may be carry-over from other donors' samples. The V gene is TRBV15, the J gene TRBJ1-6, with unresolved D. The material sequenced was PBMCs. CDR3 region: CATSRRSSPLHF. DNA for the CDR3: TGTGCCACCAGCCGCCGTAGTTCACCCCTCCACTTT.